The 30 T cell receptor beta chains below come from one sample, sequenced in a study of cytomegalovirus exposure and HLA in healthy donors. It was with 60 Vbeta and 13 Jbeta primers that the PCR ran. The table came from immunoSEQ multiplex PCR; TCRdb's copy has only in-frame clones and leaves some out. The sample yields roughly 180,000 clones, under 85% seen once. Sequencing input: PBMCs. The receptors originated from a man aged 18 to 30 in good health and CMV-seronegative.

V gene TRBV19 combines with J gene TRBJ1-3; D is uncertain. Germline V gene data show CDR1 as LNHDA and CDR2 as SQIVND (reference sequence). The CDR3 covers 16 residues. Between the trimmed V and J ends, which lost 3 bases and 0 bases, there was a span of 12 bases. CDR3 DNA: TGTGCCAGTAGTATCCGCCACACCTTCTCTGGAAACACCATATATTTT. It encodes CASSIRHTFSGNTIYF.

The chain recombines TRBV27 with TRBJ1-5, with TRBD1 identical over 7 bases. There are 13 residues in the CDR3. Germline trimming cut 4 bases from V and 7 bases from J; bases unmatched to any gene: 4. Germline V gene data show CDR1 as MNHEY and CDR2 as SMNVEV (reference sequence). This CDR3 is CASSYRGDQPQHF. The CDR3 nucleotides are TGTGCCAGCAGTTACAGGGGTGACCAGCCCCAGCATTTT.

The chain carries TRBV7-9 and TRBJ1-4, with a tentative D call TRBD1 (5 bases). CDR3 length equals 16 residues. Germline CDR1 reads SEHNR; CDR2 reads FQNEAQ (reference sequence). V lost 6 bases to trimming and J lost 7 bases, with 21 bases between them. The CDR3 sequence is CASRPSFSGQGEKLFF. The CDR3 region has the DNA TGTGCCAGCAGACCCAGTTTTTCGGGTCAGGGTGAAAAACTGTTTTTT.

The chain recombines TRBV29-1 with TRBJ2-7; maybe TRBD2 (6 bases). The CDR3 loop spans 13 amino acids. Germline CDR1 and CDR2: SQVTM and ANQGSEA. The V gene lost 7 bases and the J gene lost 2 bases, with 15 bases spanning the gap. In DNA form, the CDR3 reads TGCAGCGCTGGAGGGACGGTTACCTACGAGCAGTACTTC. Its translation is CSAGGTVTYEQYF.

The rearrangement joins TRBV14 to TRBJ2-7; perhaps TRBD2 as D (6 bases). V was pared by 1 base and J by 4 bases, with 14 bases between. Germline V gene sequence: CDR1 SGHDN, CDR2 FVKESK. The CDR3 consists of 15 residues. The CDR3, as DNA: TGTGCCAGCAGCCAAGGACGACTAGGAAAGTACGAGCAGTACTTC. It yields the protein CASSQGRLGKYEQYF.

The rearrangement uses TRBV7-9 and TRBJ2-1, with D possibly TRBD2 on 6 matching bases. The CDR3 is 16 amino acids. Germline CDR1 and CDR2: SEHNR and FQNEAQ (reference sequence). V was cut by 3 bases and J by 5 bases, with 17 bases left in between. CDR3 nucleotides: TGTGCCAGCAGCTTTGGACCTGGAGGGGTCGACAATGAGCAGTTCTTC. Encoded protein: CASSFGPGGVDNEQFF.

The chain employs TRBV6-1 and TRBJ2-3; 12 nucleotides align to TRBD2. The germline gives CDR1 MNHNS, CDR2 SASEGT. This CDR3 is built from 16 residues. Trimming took 4 bases from V and 4 from J; bases not matched to a gene: 6. CDR3 nucleotides: TGTGCCAGCAGTGCGACTAGCGGGAGTAGGGCAGATACGCAGTATTTT. Translating it yields CASSATSGSRADTQYF.

J is TRBJ2-2 and V is TRBV2, with D possibly TRBD1 on 6 matching bases. The CDR3 is made up of 14 amino acids. V was pared by 6 bases and J by 3 bases, with 11 bases between. Germline loops: CDR1 SNHLY, CDR2 FYNNEI. The CDR3: CASSLTGYTGELFF. The CDR3 bases are TGTGCCAGCAGCCTCACAGGGTACACCGGGGAGCTGTTTTTT.

The chain combines TRBV5-1 with TRBJ1-1, with D unclear. Trimming removed 4 bases at V and 0 bases at J, with 16 bases between. The CDR3 consists of 16 residues. Per germline, CDR1 SGHRS and CDR2 YFSETQ. The CDR3 region is CASSPSPSQLNTEAFF. For the CDR3, the DNA is TGCGCCAGCAGCCCTTCCCCTTCGCAGTTGAACACTGAAGCTTTCTTT.

This chain links TRBV28 with TRBJ2-1; the D gene is possibly TRBD2 (6 bases). V gave up 4 bases and J gave up 4 bases, with 11 bases separating them. This CDR3 has 14 residues. Looked up from germline, CDR1 is MDHEN and CDR2 is SYDVKM. The CDR3 reads CASSSTSLYNEQFF. The DNA for the CDR3 is TGTGCCAGCAGTTCGACTAGTCTGTACAATGAGCAGTTCTTC.

The V call is TRBV11-3, the J call TRBJ1-2, with D uncertain. The CDR3 has 15 amino acids. The germline V gene encodes CDR1 SGHNT and CDR2 YENEEA. The ends were cut back, 2 bases at V and 0 bases at J, with 10 bases in the middle. The CDR3 spells CASSLSGSSNYGYTF. DNA for the CDR3: TGTGCCAGCAGCTTAAGCGGCAGCTCTAACTATGGCTACACCTTC.

This clone appeared once. The chain uses TRBV5-1 and TRBJ2-7; D may be TRBD2 (5 bases). The ends were cut back, 4 bases at V and 3 bases at J, with 11 bases in the middle. CDR1 and CDR2 from the germline V gene are SGHRS and YFSETQ. CDR3 length equals 13 residues. In nucleotides, the CDR3 is TGCGCCAGCAGCCTGACTACTAACTACGAGCAGTACTTC. Its protein product is CASSLTTNYEQYF.

The V gene is TRBV27, the J gene TRBJ2-7, with TRBD2 identical over 7 bases. Germline V lookup: CDR1 MNHEY, CDR2 SMNVEV (reference sequence). The CDR3 consists of 11 residues. The V gene end was trimmed by 8 bases and the J gene end by 6 bases; junction bases not matched to a gene: 4. The DNA of the CDR3 is TGTGCCAGCGGGATAGCGGGCGAGCAGTACTTC. Its translation is CASGIAGEQYF.

Worth noting for this clone: Other DNA variants within this sample encode the same CDR3. The gene calls are TRBV6-5 and TRBJ1-5, with D perhaps matching TRBD1 (6 bases). From germline, CDR1 is MNHEY and CDR2 SVGAGI. The CDR3 has 15 amino acids. The V end lost 0 bases, the J end lost 5 bases, and 11 bases lay between the germline ends. CDR3 sequence: CASSYSRGGDQPQHF. CDR3 coding DNA: TGTGCCAGCAGTTACTCGAGGGGGGGAGATCAGCCCCAGCATTTT.

This clone appeared once. V and J are TRBV11-2 and TRBJ2-7; D might be TRBD1 (6 bases). V dropped 1 base and J dropped 3 bases, with 13 bases sitting between them. The CDR3 extends over 15 amino acids. Germline values: CDR1 SGHAT, CDR2 FQNNGV. CDR3 residues: CASSLVLGQSYEQYF. CDR3 DNA sequence: TGTGCCAGCAGCTTAGTCCTAGGACAGAGCTACGAGCAGTACTTC. Looking up the rest from reference TRBV11-2 and TRBJ2-7 gives the full variable domain: EAGVAQSPRYKIIEKRQSVAFWCNPISGHATLYWYQQILGQGPKLLIQFQNNGVVDDSQLPKDRFSAERLKGVDSTLKIQPAKLEDSAVYLCASSLVLGQSYEQYFGPGTRLTVT.

The chain couples TRBV6-5 to TRBJ2-1; TRBD1 aligns across 8 bases. J was trimmed by 7 bases and V by 5 bases; bases with no gene match: 7. Germline V gene lookup returns CDR1 MNHEY and CDR2 SVGAGI. The CDR3 has 14 residues. The CDR3: CASSRQGTGNEQFF. The CDR3 DNA reads as TGTGCCAGCAGTCGACAGGGGACTGGGAATGAGCAGTTCTTC.

This clone was seen more than once but under ten times. This rearrangement joins TRBV19 to TRBJ2-1; 11 bases agree with TRBD2. Looked up from germline, CDR1 is LNHDA and CDR2 is SQIVND (reference sequence). The CDR3 runs 15 residues. The trim removed 5 bases at V and 8 bases at J, leaving 8 bases unmatched. The CDR3 nucleotides are TGTGCCAGTAGTCCACTAGCGGGAGTGATGCATGAGCAGTTCTTC. Its translation: CASSPLAGVMHEQFF.

V is TRBV5-1 and J is TRBJ1-1; D ambiguous. The CDR3 has 11 amino acids. Between the trimmed V and J ends, which lost 0 bases and 5 bases, there was a span of 2 bases. Germline loops: CDR1 SGHRS, CDR2 YFSETQ. CDR3 amino acids: CASSLATEAFF. CDR3 sequence (DNA): TGCGCCAGCAGCTTGGCGACTGAAGCTTTCTTT.

The genes are TRBV11-2 and TRBJ2-2; D unresolved. V shed 5 bases and J shed 5 bases, with 12 bases lying between them. The CDR3 is 14 amino acids. The germline CDR1 and CDR2 sequences are SGHAT and FQNNGV. The chain's CDR3 is CASSPPARTGELFF. The CDR3, as DNA: TGTGCCAGCAGCCCCCCGGCTAGAACCGGGGAGCTGTTTTTT. The full variable domain, in which reference TRBV11-2 and TRBJ2-2 provide the parts outside the CDR3, is EAGVAQSPRYKIIEKRQSVAFWCNPISGHATLYWYQQILGQGPKLLIQFQNNGVVDDSQLPKDRFSAERLKGVDSTLKIQPAKLEDSAVYLCASSPPARTGELFFGEGSRLTVL.

The rearrangement uses TRBV6-7 and TRBJ2-3; TRBD2 matches 8 bases. TRBV6-7 is flagged as an ORF with uncertain function. V dropped 9 bases and J dropped 4; count of bases not matched to a gene: 21. The CDR3 covers 18 residues. The CDR3 DNA sequence: TGTGCCAGGTCACCAGCCCGGGGGGGGAAGGAGGGGGCAGATACGCAGTATTTT. Translating gives CARSPARGGKEGADTQYF.

The V gene is TRBV6-5, the J gene TRBJ2-1, with D possibly being TRBD1 (5 bases). Germline lookup yields CDR1 MNHEY and CDR2 SVGAGI. Trimming pared 8 bases from V and 5 bases from J, leaving 13 bases between. This CDR3 is built from 13 residues. The DNA for the CDR3 is TGTGCCAGCTTCAAAACGGACAACAATGAGCAGTTCTTC. It encodes CASFKTDNNEQFF.

V usage is TRBV7-6 and J usage is TRBJ1-5; perhaps TRBD1 as D (6 bases). Germline-derived CDR1 and CDR2 are SGHVS and FNYEAQ. This CDR3 is 15 amino acids long. V dropped 4 bases and J dropped 4 bases, with 14 bases sitting between them. As DNA, the CDR3 is TGTGCCAGCAGCTGGACAGACTCAGTGAATCAGCCCCAGCATTTT. Translating it yields CASSWTDSVNQPQHF.

This chain links TRBV5-1 with TRBJ2-2, with D perhaps TRBD2 (6 bases). This CDR3 is 14 amino acids long. The V gene's germline CDR1 is SGHRS and CDR2 YFSETQ. Trimming stripped 4 bases from V and 8 bases from J, with 15 bases between. The CDR3 is CASSISAGGGELFF. The CDR3 bases are TGCGCCAGCAGCATCTCAGCGGGCGGTGGGGAGCTGTTTTTT.

This clone was observed once. This chain uses TRBV28 with TRBJ2-5, with 11 bases fitting TRBD2. With V trimmed by 7 bases and J by 4 bases, 11 bases remained unmatched. The CDR3 extends over 16 amino acids. The germline CDR1 and CDR2 sequences are MDHEN and SYDVKM. The CDR3 region is CASNSLAGGRGETQYF. In DNA form, the CDR3 reads TGTGCCAGCAACTCTCTAGCGGGAGGAAGAGGAGAGACCCAGTACTTC.

The chain has TRBV2 and TRBJ2-5; tentative D call: TRBD2 (5 bases). V was pared by 3 bases and J by 4 bases, with 30 bases between. Germline-derived CDR1 and CDR2 are SNHLY and FYNNEI. The CDR3 totals 20 residues. CDR3 nucleotide sequence: TGTGCCAGCAGTGACCCGTATCAGTCCTTTTTCCCGGGGAAGGCAGAGACCCAGTACTTC. This translates into CASSDPYQSFFPGKAETQYF. Looking up the rest from reference TRBV2 and TRBJ2-5 gives the full variable domain: EPEVTQTPSHQVTQMGQEVILRCVPISNHLYFYWYRQILGQKVEFLVSFYNNEISEKSEIFDDQFSVERPDGSNFTLKIRSTKLEDSAMYFCASSDPYQSFFPGKAETQYFGPGTRLLVL.

This chain uses TRBV4-1 with TRBJ2-1; 9 bases agree with TRBD2. The germline V gene has CDR1 MGHRA and CDR2 YSYEKL. Trimming took 3 bases from V and 6 from J; bases not matched to a gene: 12. CDR3 length: 17 amino acids. The CDR3: CASSHPPTSGDFNEQFF. CDR3 in DNA: TGCGCCAGCAGCCACCCCCCGACTAGCGGAGACTTCAATGAGCAGTTCTTC.

In this sample, this clone turned up once. The genes are TRBV28 and TRBJ2-7, with 11 positions matching TRBD2. Trimming at V came to 4 bases and at J to 12 bases, leaving 8 bases not matched to a gene. Germline CDR1 reads MDHEN; CDR2 reads SYDVKM. The CDR3 length is 13 residues. In nucleotides, the CDR3 is TGTGCCAGCAGTTATTCTAGCGGGAGGCCCCTGTACTTC. Translation: CASSYSSGRPLYF.

This sequence joins TRBV6-5 and TRBJ2-7; D possibly corresponds to TRBD1 (7 bases). Germline CDR1 MNHEY, CDR2 SVGAGI. The CDR3 has 13 residues. With 5 bases removed from V and 6 bases from J, the gap between germline ends came to 14 bases. CDR3 region: CASSNRGTAEQYF. DNA for the CDR3: TGTGCCAGCAGTAACCGGGGGACAGCCGAGCAGTACTTC.

The V call is TRBV7-9, the J call TRBJ2-3; 14 bases agree with TRBD2. V dropped 6 bases and J dropped 6; count of bases not matched to a gene: 5. The CDR3 is 15 amino acids. Germline lookup yields CDR1 SEHNR and CDR2 FQNEAQ (reference sequence). The CDR3 DNA reads as TGTGCCAGCAGACCGCGACTAGCGGGGGGGGATACGCAGTATTTT. As protein: CASRPRLAGGDTQYF.

CDR3 protein: CASSPGLLGSADTQYF. In DNA, the CDR3 is TGCGCCAGCAGCCCCGGACTACTCGGCAGCGCAGATACGCAGTATTTT. The chain links TRBV5-1 to TRBJ2-3, with a tentative D call TRBD2 (6 bases). Germline V gene data show CDR1 as SGHRS and CDR2 as YFSETQ. Between the trimmed V and J ends, which lost 4 bases and 4 bases, there was a span of 19 bases. The CDR3 runs to 16 residues.